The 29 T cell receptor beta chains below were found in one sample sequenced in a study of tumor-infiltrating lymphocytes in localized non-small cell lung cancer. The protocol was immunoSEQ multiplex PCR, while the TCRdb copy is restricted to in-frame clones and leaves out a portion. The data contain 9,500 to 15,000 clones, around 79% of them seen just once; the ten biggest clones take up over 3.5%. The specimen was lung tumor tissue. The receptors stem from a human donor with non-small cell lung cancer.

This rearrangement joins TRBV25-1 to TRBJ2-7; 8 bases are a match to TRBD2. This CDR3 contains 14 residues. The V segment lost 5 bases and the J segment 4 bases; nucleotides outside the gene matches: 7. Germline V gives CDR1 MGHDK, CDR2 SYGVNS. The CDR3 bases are TGTGCCAGCAGTAGCGGGAGTAAAGGGTACGAGCAGTACTTC. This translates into CASSSGSKGYEQYF.

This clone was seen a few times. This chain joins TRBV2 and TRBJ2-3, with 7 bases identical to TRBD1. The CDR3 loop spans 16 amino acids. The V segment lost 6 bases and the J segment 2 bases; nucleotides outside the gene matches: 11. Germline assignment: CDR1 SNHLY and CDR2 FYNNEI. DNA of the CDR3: TGTGCCAGCAGCCAACCGGGACAGAAATACACAGATACGCAGTATTTT. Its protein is CASSQPGQKYTDTQYF.

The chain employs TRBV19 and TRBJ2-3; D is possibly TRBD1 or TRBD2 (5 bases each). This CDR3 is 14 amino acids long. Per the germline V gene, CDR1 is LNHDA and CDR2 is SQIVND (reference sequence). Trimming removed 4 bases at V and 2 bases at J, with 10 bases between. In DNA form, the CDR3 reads TGTGCCAGTAGTACGGGACGGAACACAGATACGCAGTATTTT. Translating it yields CASSTGRNTDTQYF.

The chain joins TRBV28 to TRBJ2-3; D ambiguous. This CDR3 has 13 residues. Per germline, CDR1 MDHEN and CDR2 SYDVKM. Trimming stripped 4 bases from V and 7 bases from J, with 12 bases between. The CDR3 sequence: CASSSGPWYTQYF. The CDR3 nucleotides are TGTGCCAGCAGTTCCGGACCCTGGTATACGCAGTATTTT.

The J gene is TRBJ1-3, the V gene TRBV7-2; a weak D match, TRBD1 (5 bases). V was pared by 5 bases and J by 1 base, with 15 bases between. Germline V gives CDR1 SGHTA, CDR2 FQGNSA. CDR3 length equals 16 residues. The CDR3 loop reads CASSPFVGTSGNTIYF. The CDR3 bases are TGTGCCAGCAGCCCCTTCGTCGGGACGTCTGGAAACACCATATATTTT.

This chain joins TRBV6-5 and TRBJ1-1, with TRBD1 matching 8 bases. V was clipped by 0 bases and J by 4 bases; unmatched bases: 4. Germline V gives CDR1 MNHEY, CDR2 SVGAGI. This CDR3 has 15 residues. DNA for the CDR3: TGTGCCAGCAGTTACTCGAGACAGGGGTTCACTGAAGCTTTCTTT. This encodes CASSYSRQGFTEAFF.

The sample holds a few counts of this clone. The CDR3 DNA is TGTGCCAGCAGTATCGGGACTAGCGGAGGCGAGCAGTACTTC. Its protein is CASSIGTSGGEQYF. The chain carries TRBV2 and TRBJ2-7; 11 positions agree with TRBD2. V was clipped by 5 bases and J by 6 bases; unmatched bases: 6. The germline gives CDR1 SNHLY, CDR2 FYNNEI. The CDR3 sequence is 14 residues long. Supplemented by reference TRBV2 and TRBJ2-7, the full variable domain reads EPEVTQTPSHQVTQMGQEVILRCVPISNHLYFYWYRQILGQKVEFLVSFYNNEISEKSEIFDDQFSVERPDGSNFTLKIRSTKLEDSAMYFCASSIGTSGGEQYFGPGTRLTVT.

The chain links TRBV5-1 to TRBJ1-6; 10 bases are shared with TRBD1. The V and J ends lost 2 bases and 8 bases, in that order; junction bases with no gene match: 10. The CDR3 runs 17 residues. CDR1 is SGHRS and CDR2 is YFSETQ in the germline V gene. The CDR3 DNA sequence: TGCGCCAGCAGCTTAGAGACAGGGGGCGTCGTCCATTCACCCCTCCACTTT. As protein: CASSLETGGVVHSPLHF.

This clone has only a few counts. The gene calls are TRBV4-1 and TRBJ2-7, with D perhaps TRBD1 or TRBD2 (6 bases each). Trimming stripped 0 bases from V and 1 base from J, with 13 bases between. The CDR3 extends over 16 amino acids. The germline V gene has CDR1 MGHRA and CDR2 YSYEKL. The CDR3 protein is CASSQEKGGGSYEQYF. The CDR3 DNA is TGCGCCAGCAGCCAAGAGAAAGGGGGAGGTTCCTACGAGCAGTACTTC.

The CDR3 DNA sequence: TGTGCCAGCAGCTCTTTAGGGACAGACTATGGCTACACCTTC. Encoded protein: CASSSLGTDYGYTF. V is TRBV7-9 and J is TRBJ1-2; TRBD1 matches 7 bases. This CDR3 region has 14 residues. Germline CDR1 and CDR2: SEHNR and FQNEAQ (reference sequence). Unmatched junction bases numbered 5, after V lost 4 bases and J lost 3 bases.

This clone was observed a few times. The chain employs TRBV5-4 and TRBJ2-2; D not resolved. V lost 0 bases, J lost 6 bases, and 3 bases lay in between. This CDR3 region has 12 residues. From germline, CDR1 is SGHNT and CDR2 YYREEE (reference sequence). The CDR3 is CASSLGSGELFF. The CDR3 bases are TGTGCCAGCAGCTTGGGGTCCGGGGAGCTGTTTTTT.

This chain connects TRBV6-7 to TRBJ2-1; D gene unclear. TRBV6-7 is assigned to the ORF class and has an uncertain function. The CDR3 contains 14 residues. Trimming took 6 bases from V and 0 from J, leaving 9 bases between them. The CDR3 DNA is TGTGCCAGCAGGGGGTTGAACTCCTACAATGAGCAGTTCTTC. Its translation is CASRGLNSYNEQFF.

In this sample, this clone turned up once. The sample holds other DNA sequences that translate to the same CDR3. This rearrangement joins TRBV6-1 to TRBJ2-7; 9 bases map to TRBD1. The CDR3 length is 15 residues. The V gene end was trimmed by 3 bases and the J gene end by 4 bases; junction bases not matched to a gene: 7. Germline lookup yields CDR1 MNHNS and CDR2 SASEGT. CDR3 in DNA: TGTGCCAGCAGTGACCAGGACAGGGGCCCGTACGAGCAGTACTTC. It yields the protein CASSDQDRGPYEQYF.

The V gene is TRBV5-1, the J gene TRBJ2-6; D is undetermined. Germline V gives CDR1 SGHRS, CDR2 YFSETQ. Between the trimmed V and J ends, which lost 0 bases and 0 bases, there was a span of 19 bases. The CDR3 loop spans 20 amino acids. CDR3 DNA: TGCGCCAGCAGCTTGGTAGGCCAAGCATCGGTCCTCTCTGGGGCCAACGTCCTGACTTTC. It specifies CASSLVGQASVLSGANVLTF.

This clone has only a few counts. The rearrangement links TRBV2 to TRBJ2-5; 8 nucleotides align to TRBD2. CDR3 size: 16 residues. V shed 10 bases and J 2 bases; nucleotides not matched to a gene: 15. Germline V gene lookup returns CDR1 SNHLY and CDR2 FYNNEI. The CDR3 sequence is CATQLDTTSDQETQYF. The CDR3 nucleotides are TGTGCCACCCAACTGGATACGACTAGCGATCAAGAGACCCAGTACTTC.

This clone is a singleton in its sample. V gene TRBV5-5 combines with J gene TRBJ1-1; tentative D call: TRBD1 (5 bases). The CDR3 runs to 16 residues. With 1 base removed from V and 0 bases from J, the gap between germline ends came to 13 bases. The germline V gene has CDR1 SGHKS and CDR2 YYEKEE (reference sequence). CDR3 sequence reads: CASSLSYGRVNTEAFF. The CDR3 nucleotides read TGTGCCAGCAGCTTGAGTTACGGCAGGGTGAACACTGAAGCTTTCTTT.

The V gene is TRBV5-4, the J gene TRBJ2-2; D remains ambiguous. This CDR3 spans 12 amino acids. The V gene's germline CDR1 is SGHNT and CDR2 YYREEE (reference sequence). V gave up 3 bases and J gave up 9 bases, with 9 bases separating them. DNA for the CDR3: TGTGCCAGCAGCTCGGATGGGAGGGAGCTGTTTTTT. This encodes CASSSDGRELFF.

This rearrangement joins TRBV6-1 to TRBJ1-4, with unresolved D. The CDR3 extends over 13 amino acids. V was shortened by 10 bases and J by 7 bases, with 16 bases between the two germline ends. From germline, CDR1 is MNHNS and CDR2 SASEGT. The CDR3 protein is CATTPRMTEKLFF. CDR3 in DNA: TGTGCCACGACCCCCAGGATGACTGAAAAACTGTTTTTT.

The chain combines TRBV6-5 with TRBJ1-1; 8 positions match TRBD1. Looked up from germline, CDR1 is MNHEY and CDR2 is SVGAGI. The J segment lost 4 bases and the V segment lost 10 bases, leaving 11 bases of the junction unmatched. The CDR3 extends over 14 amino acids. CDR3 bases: TGTGCCACCCGGACAGGGAGGCGTGGCACTGAAGCTTTCTTT. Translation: CATRTGRRGTEAFF.

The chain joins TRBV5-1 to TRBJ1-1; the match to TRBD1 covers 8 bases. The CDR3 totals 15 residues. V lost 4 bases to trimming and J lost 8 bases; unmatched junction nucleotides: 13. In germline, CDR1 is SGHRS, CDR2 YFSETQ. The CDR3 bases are TGCGCCAGCAGCCCGGACAGGGTCTCGAGAACGGAAGCTTTCTTT. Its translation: CASSPDRVSRTEAFF.

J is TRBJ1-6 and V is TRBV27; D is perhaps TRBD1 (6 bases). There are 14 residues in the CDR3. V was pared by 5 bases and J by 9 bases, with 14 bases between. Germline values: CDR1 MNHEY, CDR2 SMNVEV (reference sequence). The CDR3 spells CASSSQGLASPLHF. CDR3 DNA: TGTGCCAGCAGTAGCCAGGGGCTAGCTTCACCCCTCCACTTT.

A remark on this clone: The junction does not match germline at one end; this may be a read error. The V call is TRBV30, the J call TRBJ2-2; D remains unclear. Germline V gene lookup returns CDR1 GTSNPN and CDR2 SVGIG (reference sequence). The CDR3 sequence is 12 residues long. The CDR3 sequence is CARRAKTGELFF. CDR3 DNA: TGTGCCCGTAGAGCGAAAACCGGGGAGCTGTTTTTT.

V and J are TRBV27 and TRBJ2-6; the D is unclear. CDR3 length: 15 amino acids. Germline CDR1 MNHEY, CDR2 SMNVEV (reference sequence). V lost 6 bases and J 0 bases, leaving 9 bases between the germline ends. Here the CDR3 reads CASSRAVSGANVLTF. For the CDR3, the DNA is TGTGCCAGCAGCCGGGCGGTCTCTGGGGCCAACGTCCTGACTTTC.

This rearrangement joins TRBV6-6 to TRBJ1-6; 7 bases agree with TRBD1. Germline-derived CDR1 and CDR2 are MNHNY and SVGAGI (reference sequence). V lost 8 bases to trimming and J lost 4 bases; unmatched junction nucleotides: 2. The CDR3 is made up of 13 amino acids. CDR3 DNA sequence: TGTGCCAGCGGGACAGTTTATAATTCACCCCTCCACTTT. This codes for CASGTVYNSPLHF.

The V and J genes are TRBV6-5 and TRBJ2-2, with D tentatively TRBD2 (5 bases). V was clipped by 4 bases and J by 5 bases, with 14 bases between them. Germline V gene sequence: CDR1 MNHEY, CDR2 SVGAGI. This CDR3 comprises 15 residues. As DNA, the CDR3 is TGTGCCAGCAGTTTTGGGTGGGGAGATACCGGGGAGCTGTTTTTT. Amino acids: CASSFGWGDTGELFF.

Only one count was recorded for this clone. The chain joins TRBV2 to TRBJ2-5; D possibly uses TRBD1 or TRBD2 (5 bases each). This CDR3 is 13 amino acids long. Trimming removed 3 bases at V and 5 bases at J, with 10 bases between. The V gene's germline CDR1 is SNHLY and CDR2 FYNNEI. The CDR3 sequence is CASSDYWGETQYF. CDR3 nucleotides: TGTGCCAGCAGTGATTACTGGGGGGAGACCCAGTACTTC. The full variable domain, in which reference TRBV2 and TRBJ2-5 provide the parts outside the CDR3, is EPEVTQTPSHQVTQMGQEVILRCVPISNHLYFYWYRQILGQKVEFLVSFYNNEISEKSEIFDDQFSVERPDGSNFTLKIRSTKLEDSAMYFCASSDYWGETQYFGPGTRLLVL.

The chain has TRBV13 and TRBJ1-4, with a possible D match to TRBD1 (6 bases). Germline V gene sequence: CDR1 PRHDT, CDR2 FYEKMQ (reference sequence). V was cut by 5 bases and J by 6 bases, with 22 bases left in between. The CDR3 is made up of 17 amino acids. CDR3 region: CASSHGKRGRVDEKLFF. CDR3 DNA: TGTGCCAGCAGCCACGGCAAACGGGGGCGGGTTGATGAAAAACTGTTTTTT.

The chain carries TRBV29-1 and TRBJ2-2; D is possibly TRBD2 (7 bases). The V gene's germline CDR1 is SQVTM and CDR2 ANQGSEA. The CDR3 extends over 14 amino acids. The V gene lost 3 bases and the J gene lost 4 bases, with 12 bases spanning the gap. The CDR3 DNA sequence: TGCAGCGTTGAGAGGGGGAGGGGCACCGGGGAGCTGTTTTTT. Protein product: CSVERGRGTGELFF.

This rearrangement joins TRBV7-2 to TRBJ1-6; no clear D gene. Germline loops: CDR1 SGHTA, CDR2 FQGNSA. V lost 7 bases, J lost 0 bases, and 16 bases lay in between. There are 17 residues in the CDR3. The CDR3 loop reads CASTQAVRSSYNSPLHF. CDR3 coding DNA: TGTGCCAGCACCCAGGCGGTCAGAAGCTCCTATAATTCACCCCTCCACTTT. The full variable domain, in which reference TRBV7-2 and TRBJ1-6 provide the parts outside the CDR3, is GAGVSQSPSNKVTEKGKDVELRCDPISGHTALYWYRQSLGQGLEFLIYFQGNSAPDKSGLPSDRFSAERTGGSVSTLTIQRTQQEDSAVYLCASTQAVRSSYNSPLHFGNGTRLTVT.